The T cell receptor (beta chain) described here comes from a study of blood T cells in healthy people across ages. Study at large: Template-switching capture recovered about one barcoded beta molecule per two T cells.

This CDR3 has 15 residues. Germline values: CDR1 MGHRA, CDR2 YSYEKL. V shed 2 bases and J shed 5 bases, with 16 bases lying between them. This clonotype was detected only a few times. The antigen is not known. Study results and caveats: A conclusive naive versus antigen-experienced comparison was prevented by the unsorted PBMCs. Per million T cells, TCR beta diversity dropped about linearly as age rose.

The second PCR ran roughly 7 to 12 cycles with a sample-barcoded 5' primer and J-beta primers. A template-switch adaptor containing 12 random nucleotides labeled each cDNA molecule. A single record per CDR3 protein comes from TCRdb applying MiXCR to the 5' RACE reads. The table lists 1,500,000 or so distinct CDR3 sequences, about 42% of them singletons. This receptor was obtained from a woman under 30 in good health. The specimen sequenced was blood. The J gene is TRBJ2-7, the V gene TRBV4-1; no clear D. CDR3 amino acids: CASSQLEIVAHEQYF. CDR3 nucleotides: TGCGCCAGCAGCCAATTAGAGATCGTAGCCCACGAGCAGTACTTC.